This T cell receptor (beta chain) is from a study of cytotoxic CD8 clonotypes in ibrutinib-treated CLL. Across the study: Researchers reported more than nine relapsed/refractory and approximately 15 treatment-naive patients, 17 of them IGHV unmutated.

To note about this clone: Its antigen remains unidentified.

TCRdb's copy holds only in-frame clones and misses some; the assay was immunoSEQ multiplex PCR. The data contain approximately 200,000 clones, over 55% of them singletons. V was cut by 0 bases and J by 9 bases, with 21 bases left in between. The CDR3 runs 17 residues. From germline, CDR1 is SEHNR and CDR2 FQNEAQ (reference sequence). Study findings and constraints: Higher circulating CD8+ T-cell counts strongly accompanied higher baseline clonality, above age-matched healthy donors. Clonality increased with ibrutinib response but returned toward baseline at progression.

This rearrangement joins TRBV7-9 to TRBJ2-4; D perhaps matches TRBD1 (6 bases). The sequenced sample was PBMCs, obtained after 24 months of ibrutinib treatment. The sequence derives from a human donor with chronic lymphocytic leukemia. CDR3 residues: CASSLALDRGSKAIQYF. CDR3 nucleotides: TGTGCCAGCAGCTTAGCCCTGGACAGAGGATCCAAGGCCATTCAGTACTTC.